This is a list of T cell receptor beta chains from one sample in a study of cytomegalovirus exposure and HLA in healthy donors. The table came from immunoSEQ multiplex PCR; TCRdb's copy has only in-frame clones and leaves some out. The sample has under 200,000 clones; approximately 71% are singletons. Specimen: PBMCs. Every receptor here comes from a woman between 18 and 30 years old in good health and CMV-seropositive. Both conserved end residues are part of each CDR3. D genes are given only for firm matches. Some rows have no size entry. The others give once, few or many, or a class for an expanded clone.

TRBV7-3	once	TRBD1	TRBJ2-6	CASSRTGDGANVLTF	TGTGCCAGCAGCCGGACAGGGGACGGGGCCAACGTCCTGACTTTC
TRBV19	-	TRBD2	TRBJ2-5	CASSILGGGRAETQYF	TGTGCCAGTAGTATTTTGGGCGGCGGGAGGGCGGAGACCCAGTACTTC
TRBV5-1	-	-	TRBJ1-5	CASSLGEGTQPQHF	TGCGCCAGCAGCTTGGGGGAGGGGACTCAGCCCCAGCATTTT
TRBV14	-	TRBD1	TRBJ2-7	CASRRTGSSGEQYF	TGTGCCAGCAGACGGACAGGGTCCTCGGGCGAGCAGTACTTC
TRBV5-1	-	-	TRBJ2-1	CASSTGFLGSNEQFF	TGCGCCAGCAGCACAGGGTTTTTAGGCTCCAATGAGCAGTTCTTC
TRBV18	few	TRBD1	TRBJ2-3	CASSPLGQGADTQYF	TGTGCCAGCTCACCACTAGGACAGGGGGCAGATACGCAGTATTTT
TRBV19	once	-	TRBJ2-7	CASSIGPTVYEQYF	TGTGCCAGTAGTATAGGGCCCACCGTCTACGAGCAGTACTTC
TRBV19	-	-	TRBJ2-7	CASSPLGSSYEQYF	TGTGCCAGTAGTCCCCTGGGGAGCTCCTACGAGCAGTACTTC
TRBV30	-	-	TRBJ1-5	CAWSEGVVPQHF	TGTGCCTGGAGTGAGGGGGTTGTGCCCCAGCATTTT
TRBV7-9	once	TRBD1	TRBJ1-2	CASSPGTGDSYGYTF	TGTGCCAGCAGCCCGGGGACAGGGGACTCTTATGGCTACACCTTC
TRBV10-3	-	-	TRBJ2-1	CAIKTGEKYNEQFF	TGTGCCATCAAAACGGGAGAGAAGTACAATGAGCAGTTCTTC
TRBV5-4	-	TRBD2	TRBJ2-5	CASSLVVGGYQETQYF	TGTGCCAGCAGCTTGGTGGTGGGAGGGTACCAAGAGACCCAGTACTTC
TRBV10-2	-	TRBD1	TRBJ1-2	CASIPGTGSGYGYTF	TGCGCCAGCATTCCGGGGACAGGGAGTGGCTATGGCTACACCTTC
TRBV6-6	-	-	TRBJ2-7	CASSWGAGSSYEQYF	TGTGCCAGCAGTTGGGGCGCGGGGAGCTCCTACGAGCAGTACTTC
TRBV7-6	few	-	TRBJ2-7	CASSSGAYEQYF	TGTGCCAGCAGCTCAGGGGCCTACGAGCAGTACTTC
TRBV30	-	-	TRBJ2-7	CARGRPSGEQYF	TGTGCCCGAGGGAGACCTTCGGGCGAGCAGTACTTC
TRBV5-4	few	-	TRBJ2-3	CASSPRAVGEIPDTQYF	TGTGCCAGCAGCCCCAGAGCAGTAGGGGAAATCCCAGATACGCAGTATTTT
TRBV6-6	few	-	TRBJ2-5	CASSYSTIRETQYF	TGTGCCAGCAGTTACTCGACTATTAGGGAGACCCAGTACTTC
TRBV6-1	-	-	TRBJ1-2	CASSEDRDLYGYTF	TGTGCCAGCAGTGAAGACAGGGACCTCTATGGCTACACCTTC
TRBV5-4	few	TRBD2	TRBJ2-3	CASSFSGHYTDTQYF	TGTGCCAGCAGCTTTAGCGGGCACTACACAGATACGCAGTATTTT
TRBV5-4	-	-	TRBJ2-7	CASSFDLRDYEQYF	TGTGCCAGCAGCTTTGATTTGCGGGATTACGAGCAGTACTTC
TRBV6-1	-	TRBD1	TRBJ2-7	CANGQGPHEQYF	TGTGCCAACGGACAGGGTCCCCACGAGCAGTACTTC
TRBV7-5	-	-	TRBJ1-2	CARSLVVQEGYTF	TGTGCCAGAAGCTTAGTTGTGCAGGAAGGCTACACCTTC
TRBV7-6	-	-	TRBJ1-6	CASSLDQDSAHPPGSYNSPLHF	TGTGCCAGCAGCTTAGATCAAGACAGTGCCCATCCACCTGGCTCCTATAATTCACCCCTCCACTTT
TRBV7-3	-	TRBD1	TRBJ2-1	CASSLDRGNEQFF	TGTGCCAGCAGTCTCGACAGGGGCAATGAGCAGTTCTTC
TRBV4-2	once	-	TRBJ2-7	CASSQEGGRGDEQYF	TGTGCCAGCAGCCAAGAAGGCGGTAGGGGTGACGAGCAGTACTTC
TRBV19	-	TRBD1	TRBJ1-3	CASSPGQGITIYF	TGTGCCAGTAGTCCTGGACAGGGGATCACCATATATTTT
TRBV6-5	-	TRBD1	TRBJ2-7	CASSYSGQGSYEQYF	TGTGCCAGCAGTTACTCCGGACAGGGATCCTACGAGCAGTACTTC
TRBV28	-	-	TRBJ1-1	CASSLLWNTEAFF	TGTGCCAGCAGTTTACTGTGGAACACTGAAGCTTTCTTT
TRBV7-3	few	TRBD1	TRBJ2-5	CASSKDRGTETQYF	TGTGCCAGCAGCAAAGACAGGGGTACGGAGACCCAGTACTTC
TRBV23-1	-	-	TRBJ1-5	CASSQGPPWDQPQHF	TGCGCCAGCAGTCAAGGGCCTCCTTGGGATCAGCCCCAGCATTTT
TRBV11-2	-	-	TRBJ1-2	CASSLVSGARGYTF	TGTGCCAGCAGCTTAGTGTCAGGGGCGAGGGGCTACACCTTC
TRBV30	-	-	TRBJ2-7	CAWRGAAYEQYF	TGTGCCTGGCGGGGGGCCGCCTACGAGCAGTACTTC
TRBV27	-	TRBD2	TRBJ2-1	CASSLSRLAGGPGEQFF	TGTGCCAGCAGTTTATCGCGACTAGCGGGGGGGCCGGGTGAGCAGTTCTTC
TRBV4-3	-	TRBD1	TRBJ2-7	CASSQDQGVFYEQYF	TGCGCCAGCAGCCAAGACCAGGGGGTCTTCTACGAGCAGTACTTC
TRBV27	once	TRBD1	TRBJ2-7	CASSIRLQGSSYEQYF	TGTGCCAGCAGTATCCGATTACAGGGGAGCTCCTACGAGCAGTACTTC
TRBV2	-	-	TRBJ2-2	CASSSTSSDTGELFF	TGTGCCAGCAGTTCTACTAGCTCTGACACCGGGGAGCTGTTTTTT
TRBV7-2	once	-	TRBJ1-4	CASSLRTSPLGEKLFF	TGTGCCAGCAGCTTGAGGACATCTCCGCTTGGTGAAAAACTGTTTTTT
TRBV7-2	-	-	TRBJ1-2	CASSPWTPTPYGYTF	TGTGCCAGCAGCCCTTGGACACCGACCCCCTATGGCTACACCTTC
TRBV7-9	-	TRBD2	TRBJ2-3	CASSLSTSGVSDTQYF	TGTGCCAGCAGCTTGAGCACTAGCGGGGTTTCAGATACGCAGTATTTT
TRBV5-1	-	TRBD2	TRBJ2-2	CASSLARLAGAGELFF	TGCGCCAGCAGCTTGGCAAGGCTAGCGGGGGCCGGGGAGCTGTTTTTT
TRBV7-3	-	-	TRBJ2-2	CASSLNAGPNTGELFF	TGTGCCAGCAGCTTAAACGCGGGGCCCAATACCGGGGAGCTGTTTTTT
TRBV5-6	-	-	TRBJ2-7	CASSLKTAGSYEQYF	TGTGCCAGCAGCTTGAAGACTGCTGGCTCATACGAGCAGTACTTC
TRBV27	-	-	TRBJ2-6	CASSLSLSNVLTF	TGTGCCAGCAGTTTATCCCTCTCCAACGTCCTGACTTTC
TRBV10-3	few	-	TRBJ1-1	CAIARGGMNTEAFF	TGTGCCATCGCCAGAGGGGGTATGAACACTGAAGCTTTCTTT
TRBV27	-	-	TRBJ2-7	CASSFAQVGYEQYF	TGTGCCAGCAGTTTCGCCCAAGTCGGCTACGAGCAGTACTTC
TRBV18	-	-	TRBJ1-1	CASSPPGDLVRNTEAFF	TGTGCCAGCTCACCACCTGGAGATCTAGTGAGGAACACTGAAGCTTTCTTT
TRBV6-5	-	TRBD1	TRBJ2-3	CASSYSGQVTDTQYF	TGTGCCAGCAGTTACTCGGGACAGGTCACAGATACGCAGTATTTT
TRBV7-9	once	-	TRBJ1-6	CASSLYDSSNSPLHF	TGTGCCAGCAGCTTATACGACTCCTCCAATTCACCCCTCCACTTT
TRBV7-6	-	TRBD2	TRBJ2-7	CASSLQIGGRSEQYF	TGTGCCAGCAGCTTACAAATCGGCGGGAGATCGGAGCAGTACTTC
TRBV7-9	-	-	TRBJ2-7	CASSQILGNYEQYF	TGTGCCAGCAGCCAGATACTAGGAAACTACGAGCAGTACTTC
TRBV18	once	-	TRBJ1-5	CASSDTGLGYQPQHF	TGTGCCAGCTCGGACACAGGGCTTGGCTATCAGCCCCAGCATTTT
TRBV9	-	TRBD1	TRBJ1-1	CASSAENRGPWDTEAFF	TGTGCCAGCAGCGCCGAAAACAGGGGGCCATGGGACACTGAAGCTTTCTTT
TRBV27	-	-	TRBJ2-7	CASSWASGAYEQYF	TGTGCCAGCAGTTGGGCGAGCGGCGCCTACGAGCAGTACTTC
TRBV9	few	TRBD1	TRBJ2-7	CASSVVTGQGAGGGTYEQYF	TGTGCCAGCAGCGTGGTTACCGGACAGGGGGCCGGCGGGGGCACCTACGAGCAGTACTTC